This T cell receptor (beta chain) was profiled in a study of blood T cell repertoires in COVID-19. The wider study: Samples came from the United States, Italy and Spain, spanning acute and convalescent COVID-19. The cDNA or gDNA used as material had been derived from T cells, B-cell-depleted T cells, or PBMCs.

In the authors' methods: Amplified reference gene primers provided the basis for estimating nucleated cell counts. Measured with immunoSEQ multiplex PCR; TCRdb has only the in-frame clones, and not every one. That table furnishes V, J and clone size, whereas the DNA furnished D and trimming. Of roughly 230,000 clones listed, around 83% are singletons. The CDR3 covers 19 residues. V was clipped by 0 bases and J by 2 bases, with 19 bases between them. Germline V CDR1 and CDR2: MNHNS, SASEGT. The chain uses TRBV6-1 and TRBJ2-2; a weak D match, TRBD2 (7 bases). The receptor was derived from a woman between 45 and 60 years old with acute or convalescent COVID-19. The sample was peripheral blood. The CDR3 region has the DNA TGTGCCAGCAGTGAAGCAGAAGGGGGGGGACGGCGTAACACCGGGGAGCTGTTTTTT. It translates to CASSEAEGGGRRNTGELFF.